This entry describes one T cell receptor beta chain. Its antigen is still unknown. The CDR3 contains 15 residues. V trimming: 4 bases; J trimming: 6 bases; junction bases outside the gene matches: 8. Germline V CDR1 and CDR2: SGHRS, YFSETQ. The sample comes from a study of cytomegalovirus exposure and HLA in healthy donors. Healthy bone marrow donors supplied every sample. Regarding the study as a whole: Later on, a genetic analysis was performed. It linked a missense variant in DCLRE1C with V- and J-gene trimming of TCR beta. According to a later analysis, donors in an Asian-associated ancestry cluster reportedly had fewer N-insertions than the roughly 670-donor mean.

PCR involved 60 Vbeta and 13 Jbeta primers. Method: immunoSEQ multiplex PCR; TCRdb's copy keeps in-frame clones and lacks some. Altogether fewer than 200,000 clones are present, less than 75% being singletons, with the ten largest covering over 1.2%. The clonotype comes from a girl aged 5-17 years in good health and CMV-seronegative. The chain recombines TRBV5-1 with TRBJ2-1, with TRBD2 identical over 9 bases. Sequenced material: PBMCs. CDR3 residues: CASSGGGAGSNEQFF. In DNA, the CDR3 is TGCGCCAGCAGCGGCGGGGGGGCCGGTTCCAATGAGCAGTTCTTC. The variable domain in full, completed from reference TRBV5-1 and TRBJ2-1, reads KAGVTQTPRYLIKTRGQQVTLSCSPISGHRSVSWYQQTPGQGLQFLFEYFSETQRNKGNFPGRFSGRQFSNSRSEMNVSTLELGDSALYLCASSGGGAGSNEQFFGPGTRLTVL.